The present TCR beta chain was sequenced within a study of cytotoxic CD8 clonotypes in ibrutinib-treated CLL. Findings and limits, study-wide: Higher clonality was seen at ibrutinib response and a return toward baseline at progression.

CDR1 MNHEY and CDR2 SMNVEV come from the germline V gene (reference sequence). The CDR3 has 13 residues. V lost 6 bases to trimming and J lost 5 bases; unmatched junction nucleotides: 3. The table came from immunoSEQ multiplex PCR; TCRdb's copy has only in-frame clones and leaves some out. The sample carries 300,000 to 350,000 clones, roughly 85% recorded once. Notes on this clone: Its target is not known.

This sequence was found in a human donor with chronic lymphocytic leukemia. The specimen comprised PBMCs, sampled before ibrutinib treatment. V gene TRBV27 combines with J gene TRBJ2-7; 11 nucleotides match TRBD2. This chain's CDR3 is CASRLAGDDEQYF. DNA of the CDR3: TGTGCCAGCAGACTAGCGGGAGATGACGAGCAGTACTTC.